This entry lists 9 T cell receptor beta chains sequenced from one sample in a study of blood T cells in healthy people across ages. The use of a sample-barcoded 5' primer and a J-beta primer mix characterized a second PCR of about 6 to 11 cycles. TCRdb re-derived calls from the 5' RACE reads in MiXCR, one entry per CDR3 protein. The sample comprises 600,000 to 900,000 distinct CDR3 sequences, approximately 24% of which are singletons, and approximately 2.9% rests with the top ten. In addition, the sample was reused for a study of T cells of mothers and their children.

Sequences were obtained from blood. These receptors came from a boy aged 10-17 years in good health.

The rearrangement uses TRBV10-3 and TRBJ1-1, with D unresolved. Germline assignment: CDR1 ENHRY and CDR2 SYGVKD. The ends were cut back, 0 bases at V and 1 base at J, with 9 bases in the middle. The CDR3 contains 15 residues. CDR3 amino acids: CAISESRRRNTEAFF. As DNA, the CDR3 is TGTGCCATCAGTGAGTCGCGGCGCAGGAACACTGAAGCTTTCTTT.

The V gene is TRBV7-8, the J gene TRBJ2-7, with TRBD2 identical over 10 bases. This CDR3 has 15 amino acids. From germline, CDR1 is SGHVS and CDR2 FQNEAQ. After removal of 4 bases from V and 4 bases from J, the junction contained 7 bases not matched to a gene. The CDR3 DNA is TGTGCCAGCAGCTCCCGAGCGGGGGGGCCGTACGAGCAGTACTTC. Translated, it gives CASSSRAGGPYEQYF.

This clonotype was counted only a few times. CDR3 in DNA: TGTGCCTGGAGTAGACATAAGGGGGGACCTGAAAAACTGTTTTTT. It specifies CAWSRHKGGPEKLFF. J is TRBJ1-4 and V is TRBV30, with a possible D match to TRBD1 (6 bases). The CDR3 is 15 residues long. Trimming took off 2 bases at V and 7 bases at J, with 17 bases between the two ends. Germline V gives CDR1 GTSNPN, CDR2 SVGIG (reference sequence).

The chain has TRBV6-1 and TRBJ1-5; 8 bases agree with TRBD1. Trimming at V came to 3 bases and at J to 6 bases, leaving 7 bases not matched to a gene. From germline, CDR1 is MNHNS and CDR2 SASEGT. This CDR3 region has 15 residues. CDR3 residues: CASSDRQGSSQPQHF. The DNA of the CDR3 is TGTGCCAGCAGTGACCGACAGGGGAGTAGTCAGCCCCAGCATTTT.

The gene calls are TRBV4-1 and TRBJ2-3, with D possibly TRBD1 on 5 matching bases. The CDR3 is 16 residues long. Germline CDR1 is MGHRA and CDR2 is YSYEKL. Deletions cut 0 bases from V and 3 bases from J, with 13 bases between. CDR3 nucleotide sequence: TGCGCCAGCAGCCAAGATCACGGACAAGCGACAGATACGCAGTATTTT. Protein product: CASSQDHGQATDTQYF.

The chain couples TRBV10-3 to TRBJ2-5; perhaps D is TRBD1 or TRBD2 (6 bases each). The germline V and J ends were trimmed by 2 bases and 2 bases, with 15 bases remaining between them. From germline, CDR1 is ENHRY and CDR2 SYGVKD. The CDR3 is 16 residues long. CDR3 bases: TGTGCCATCAGTGAGGAAGGAGGGGGACCTCAAGAGACCCAGTACTTC. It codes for CAISEEGGGPQETQYF.

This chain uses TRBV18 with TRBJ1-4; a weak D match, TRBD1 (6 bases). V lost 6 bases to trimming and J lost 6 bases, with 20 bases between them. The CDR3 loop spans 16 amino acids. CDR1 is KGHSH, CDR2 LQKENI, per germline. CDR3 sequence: CASSDQGGTTYEKLFF. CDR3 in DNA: TGTGCCAGCTCCGACCAGGGCGGGACAACCTATGAAAAACTGTTTTTT.

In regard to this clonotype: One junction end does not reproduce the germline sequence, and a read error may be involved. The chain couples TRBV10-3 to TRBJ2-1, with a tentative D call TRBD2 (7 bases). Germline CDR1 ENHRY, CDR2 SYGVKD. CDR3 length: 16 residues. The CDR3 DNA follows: TGTGCCATCAGTATAAGTAGTAGGGGGGGGTGGAATGAACAGTTCTTC. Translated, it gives CAISISSRGGWNEQFF.

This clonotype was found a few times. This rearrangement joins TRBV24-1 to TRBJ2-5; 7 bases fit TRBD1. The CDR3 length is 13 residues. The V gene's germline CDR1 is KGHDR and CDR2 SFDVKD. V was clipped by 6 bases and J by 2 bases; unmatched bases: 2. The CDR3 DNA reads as TGTGCCACCAGTACGGGACAGCAAGAGACCCAGTACTTC. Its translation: CATSTGQQETQYF.